This T cell receptor (beta chain) stems from a study of cytomegalovirus exposure and HLA in healthy donors. General study points: TCR beta sequences reportedly predicted most subjects' HLA-A and HLA-B alleles accurately. In a later analysis, productive TCRs from donors in an Asian-associated ancestry cluster reportedly carried fewer N-insertions than the cohort mean. While the bulk of TCR sequences proved rare, some public TCRs turned up in many donors.

A note on this clone: Its antigen is not known.

PCR primers comprised 60 Vbeta and 13 Jbeta primers. Produced via immunoSEQ multiplex PCR; TCRdb's table is partial and in-frame only. The sample lists 100,000 to 130,000 clones; around three quarters were seen once. In germline, CDR1 is SGHTA, CDR2 FQGTGA. The CDR3 is 13 amino acids. The V end lost 2 bases, the J end lost 4 bases, and 6 bases lay between the germline ends. J is TRBJ1-5 and V is TRBV7-3; D is undetermined. The receptor's source is a man aged 25-40 years in good health and CMV-seronegative. Sample: PBMCs. The CDR3 here is CASSLGPNQPQHF. For the CDR3, the DNA is TGTGCCAGCAGCTTAGGGCCGAATCAGCCCCAGCATTTT.